The clone carrying this TCR beta chain came up many times. TCRdb re-called the RT-PCR reads through MiXCR, storing one row per CDR3 protein. Here the sample spans about 680,000 distinct CDR3 sequences, about 14% being singletons. The CDR3 runs 15 residues. V dropped 2 bases and J dropped 0 bases, with 10 bases sitting between them. The V gene's germline CDR1 is MNHEY and CDR2 SVGEGT. This sequence joins TRBV6-2 or TRBV6-3 and TRBJ1-1, with D possibly being TRBD1 (5 bases). This clonotype originated in a female donor in good health, serving as a healthy control. What was sequenced was memory CD4+ T cells from blood. Here the CDR3 reads CASSYRGRMNTEAFF. The CDR3 coding sequence is TGTGCCAGCAGTTACCGGGGACGGATGAACACTGAAGCTTTCTTT.